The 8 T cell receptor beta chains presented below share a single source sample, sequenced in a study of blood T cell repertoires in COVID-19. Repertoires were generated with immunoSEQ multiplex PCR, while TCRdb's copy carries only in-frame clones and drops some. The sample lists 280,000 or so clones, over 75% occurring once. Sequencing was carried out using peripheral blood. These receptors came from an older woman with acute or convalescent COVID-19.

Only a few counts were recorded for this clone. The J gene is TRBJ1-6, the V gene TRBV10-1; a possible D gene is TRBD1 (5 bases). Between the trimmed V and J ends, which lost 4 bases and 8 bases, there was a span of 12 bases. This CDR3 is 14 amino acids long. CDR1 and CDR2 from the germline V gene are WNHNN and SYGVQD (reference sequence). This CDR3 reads CASSGDGRYSPLHF. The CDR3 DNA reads TGCGCCAGCAGTGGGGACGGGAGGTATTCACCCCTCCACTTT.

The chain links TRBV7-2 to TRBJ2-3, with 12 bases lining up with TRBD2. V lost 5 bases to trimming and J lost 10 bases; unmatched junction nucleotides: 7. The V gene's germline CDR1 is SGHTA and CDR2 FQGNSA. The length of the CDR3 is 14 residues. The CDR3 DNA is TGTGCCAGCAGCGCATCCCTAGCGGGAGGGCCGCAGTATTTT. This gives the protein CASSASLAGGPQYF.

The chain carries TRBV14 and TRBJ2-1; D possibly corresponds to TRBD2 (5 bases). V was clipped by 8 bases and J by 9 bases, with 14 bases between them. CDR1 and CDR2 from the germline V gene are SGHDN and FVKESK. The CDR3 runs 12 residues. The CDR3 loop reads CASGYLASEQFF. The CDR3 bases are TGTGCCAGCGGATATCTAGCTTCTGAGCAGTTCTTC.

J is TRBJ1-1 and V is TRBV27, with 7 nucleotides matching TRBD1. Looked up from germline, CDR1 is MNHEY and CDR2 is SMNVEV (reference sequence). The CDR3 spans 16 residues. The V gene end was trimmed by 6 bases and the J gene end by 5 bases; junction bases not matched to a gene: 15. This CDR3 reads CASSMGLGQWWTEAFF. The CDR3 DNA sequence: TGTGCCAGCAGCATGGGACTGGGACAGTGGTGGACTGAAGCTTTCTTT.

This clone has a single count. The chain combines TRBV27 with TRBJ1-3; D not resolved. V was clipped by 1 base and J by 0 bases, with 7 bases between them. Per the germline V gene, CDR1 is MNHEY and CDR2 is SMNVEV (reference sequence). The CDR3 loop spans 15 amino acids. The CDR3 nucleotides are TGTGCCAGCAGTTTATACCGGGACTCTGGAAACACCATATATTTT. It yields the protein CASSLYRDSGNTIYF.

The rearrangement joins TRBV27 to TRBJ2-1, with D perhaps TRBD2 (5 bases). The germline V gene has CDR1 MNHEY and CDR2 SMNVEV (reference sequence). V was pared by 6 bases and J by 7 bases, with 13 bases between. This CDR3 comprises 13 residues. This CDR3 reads CASSGTRGNEQFF. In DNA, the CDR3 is TGTGCCAGCAGCGGAACGCGAGGGAATGAGCAGTTCTTC.

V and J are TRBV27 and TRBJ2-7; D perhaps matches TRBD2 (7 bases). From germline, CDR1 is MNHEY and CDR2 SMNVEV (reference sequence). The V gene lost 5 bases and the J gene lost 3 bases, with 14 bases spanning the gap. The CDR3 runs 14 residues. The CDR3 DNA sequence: TGTGCCAGCAGTCACGGGGGGCGGATCTACGAGCAGTACTTC. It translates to CASSHGGRIYEQYF.

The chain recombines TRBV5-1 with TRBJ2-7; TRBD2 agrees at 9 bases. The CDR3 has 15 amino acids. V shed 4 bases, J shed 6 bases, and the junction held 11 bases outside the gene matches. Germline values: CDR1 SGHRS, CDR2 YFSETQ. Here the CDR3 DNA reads TGCGCCAGCAGCAGGGTAGCGGGAGACCCGAGCGAGCAGTACTTC. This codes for CASSRVAGDPSEQYF. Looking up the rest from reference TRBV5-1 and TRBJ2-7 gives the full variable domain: KAGVTQTPRYLIKTRGQQVTLSCSPISGHRSVSWYQQTPGQGLQFLFEYFSETQRNKGNFPGRFSGRQFSNSRSEMNVSTLELGDSALYLCASSRVAGDPSEQYFGPGTRLTVT.